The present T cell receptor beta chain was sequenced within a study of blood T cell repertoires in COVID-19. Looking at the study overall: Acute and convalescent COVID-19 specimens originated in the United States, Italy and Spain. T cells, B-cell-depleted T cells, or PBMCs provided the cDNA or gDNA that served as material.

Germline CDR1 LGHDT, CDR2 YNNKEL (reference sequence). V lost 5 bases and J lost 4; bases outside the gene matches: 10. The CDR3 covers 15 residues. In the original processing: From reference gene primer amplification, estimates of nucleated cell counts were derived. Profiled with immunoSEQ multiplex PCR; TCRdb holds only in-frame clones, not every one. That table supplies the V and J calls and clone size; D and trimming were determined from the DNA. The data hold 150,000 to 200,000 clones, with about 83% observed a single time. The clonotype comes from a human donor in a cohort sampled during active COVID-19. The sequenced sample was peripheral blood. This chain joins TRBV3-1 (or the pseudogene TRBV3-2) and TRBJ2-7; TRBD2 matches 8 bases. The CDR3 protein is CASSFTGGAEYEQYF. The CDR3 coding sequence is TGTGCCAGCAGCTTTACCGGGGGGGCCGAGTACGAGCAGTACTTC.